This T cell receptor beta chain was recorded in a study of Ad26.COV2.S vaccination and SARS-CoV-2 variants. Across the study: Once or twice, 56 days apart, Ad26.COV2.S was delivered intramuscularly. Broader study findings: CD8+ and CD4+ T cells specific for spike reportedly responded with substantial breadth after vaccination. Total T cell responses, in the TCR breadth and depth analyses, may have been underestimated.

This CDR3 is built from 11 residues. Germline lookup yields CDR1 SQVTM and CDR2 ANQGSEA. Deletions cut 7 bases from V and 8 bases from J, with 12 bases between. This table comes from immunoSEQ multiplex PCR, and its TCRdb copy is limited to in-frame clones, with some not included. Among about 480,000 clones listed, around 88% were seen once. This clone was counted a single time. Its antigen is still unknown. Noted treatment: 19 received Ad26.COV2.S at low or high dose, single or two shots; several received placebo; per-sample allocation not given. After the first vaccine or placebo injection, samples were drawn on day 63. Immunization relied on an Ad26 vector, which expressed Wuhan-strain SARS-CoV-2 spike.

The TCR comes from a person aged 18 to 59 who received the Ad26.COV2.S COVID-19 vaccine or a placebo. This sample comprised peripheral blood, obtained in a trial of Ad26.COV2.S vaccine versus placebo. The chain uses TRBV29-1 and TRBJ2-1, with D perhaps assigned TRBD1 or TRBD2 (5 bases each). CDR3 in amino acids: CSERTGHEQFF. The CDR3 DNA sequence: TGCAGCGAGCGTACGGGGCATGAGCAGTTCTTC.